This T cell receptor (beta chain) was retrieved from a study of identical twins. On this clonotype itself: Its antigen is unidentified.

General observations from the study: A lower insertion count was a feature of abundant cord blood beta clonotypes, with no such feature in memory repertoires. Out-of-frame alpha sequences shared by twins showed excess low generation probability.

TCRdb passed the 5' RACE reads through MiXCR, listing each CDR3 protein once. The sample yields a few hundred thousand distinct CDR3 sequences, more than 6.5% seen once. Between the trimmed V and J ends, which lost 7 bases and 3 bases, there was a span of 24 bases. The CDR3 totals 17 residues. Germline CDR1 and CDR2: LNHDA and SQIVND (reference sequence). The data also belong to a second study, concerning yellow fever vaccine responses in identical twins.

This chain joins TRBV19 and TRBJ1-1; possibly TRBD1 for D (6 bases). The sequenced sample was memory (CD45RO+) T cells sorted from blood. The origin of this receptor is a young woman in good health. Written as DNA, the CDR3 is TGTGCCAGTAAAATCTCACAGGGTCTGGGGCCTGACACTGAAGCTTTCTTT. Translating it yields CASKISQGLGPDTEAFF.